Below are 27 T cell receptor beta chains sequenced from a single sample in a study of T cells in Graves' hyperthyroidism and ophthalmopathy. TCR beta CDR3 regions were amplified from RNA. An initial round of RT-PCR targeting the TCR CDR3 relied on the HTBI primer set. TCRdb reanalysed the multiplex PCR reads using MiXCR and keeps one entry per CDR3 protein. Among 600,000 or so distinct CDR3 sequences listed, more than 45% were seen once. The sample consisted of peripheral blood or thyroid tissue (not recorded which). These receptors originate from a woman aged 18 to 35 with Graves' hyperthyroidism.

This clonotype was seen a handful of times. V is TRBV7-2 and J is TRBJ2-3; 13 nucleotides line up with TRBD2. The ends lost 6 bases at V and 8 bases at J; junction bases unmatched: 2. The CDR3 extends over 13 amino acids. CDR1 and CDR2 (germline): SGHTA, FQGNSA. The CDR3 loop is CASRRLAGGTQYF. CDR3 bases: TGTGCCAGCAGAAGACTAGCGGGAGGTACGCAGTATTTT.

CDR3 region: CASSSSGYEQYF. The CDR3 coding sequence is TGTGCCAGCAGTTCCTCTGGTTACGAGCAGTACTTC. The chain links TRBV12-3 or TRBV12-4 to TRBJ2-7; the D is unclear. CDR3 length: 12 amino acids. V gave up 4 bases and J gave up 4 bases, with 8 bases separating them.

The gene calls are TRBV24-1 and TRBJ2-2; 9 nucleotides agree with TRBD2. The CDR3 length is 19 residues. With V trimmed by 5 bases and J by 4 bases, 16 bases remained unmatched. Germline CDR1 and CDR2: KGHDR and SFDVKD. Here the CDR3 DNA reads TGTGCCACCAGTGGTAGCGGGAGATCGTCAGTCTGTCGCACCGGGGAGCTGTTTTTT. It encodes CATSGSGRSSVCRTGELFF.

This clonotype occurred once. The chain couples TRBV29-1 to TRBJ1-2; unclear D gene. Germline loops: CDR1 SQVTM, CDR2 ANQGSEA. The CDR3 has 12 residues. V was cut by 0 bases and J by 3 bases, with 5 bases left in between. CDR3 loop: CSVEEGDYGYTF. The CDR3 bases are TGCAGCGTTGAAGAGGGTGACTATGGCTACACCTTC.

This clonotype was counted once. The rearrangement joins TRBV10-3 to TRBJ2-7; 9 bases fit TRBD2. This CDR3 spans 19 amino acids. J lost 2 bases, V lost 3 bases, and 17 bases had no gene match. The germline CDR1 and CDR2 sequences are ENHRY and SYGVKD. CDR3 nucleotide sequence: TGTGCCATCAGTGAACCTAGCGGGGCACCCTCTCCGACGGCCTACGAGCAGTACTTC. It codes for CAISEPSGAPSPTAYEQYF.

The chain couples TRBV7-2 to TRBJ2-7; maybe TRBD1 (5 bases). V gave up 4 bases and J gave up 4 bases, with 17 bases separating them. The length of the CDR3 is 15 residues. CDR1 and CDR2 from the germline V gene are SGHTA and FQGNSA. The CDR3 nucleotides are TGTGCCAGCAGCTCCCCTGGGGCGCCAAATTACGAGCAGTACTTC. It is translated as CASSSPGAPNYEQYF.

CDR3 bases: TGTGCCAGCAGCTTAGGGGGAGGTGCGGGCACTGAAGCTTTCTTT. Residues: CASSLGGGAGTEAFF. V usage is TRBV7-9 and J usage is TRBJ1-1, with unresolved D. Looked up from germline, CDR1 is SEHNR and CDR2 is FQNEAQ (reference sequence). The CDR3 is 15 amino acids. Trimming left V 1 base short and J 4 bases short, with 13 bases between.

The V gene is TRBV7-9, the J gene TRBJ2-2, with no clear D. V shed 3 bases and J shed 3 bases, with 8 bases lying between them. The germline V gene encodes CDR1 SEHNR and CDR2 FQNEAQ (reference sequence). The length of the CDR3 is 14 residues. CDR3 amino acids: CASSFDGYTGELFF. As DNA, the CDR3 is TGTGCCAGCAGCTTCGACGGCTACACCGGGGAGCTGTTTTTT.

This clonotype was seen ten or more times. The V call is TRBV10-3, the J call TRBJ1-3; a weak D match, TRBD1 (5 bases). This CDR3 has 14 amino acids. CDR1 and CDR2 (germline): ENHRY, SYGVKD. Trimming removed 3 bases from V and 2 bases from J, with 8 bases in between. The CDR3 region has the DNA TGTGCCATCAGTGACCGGGACGCTGGAAACACCATATATTTT. Protein sequence: CAISDRDAGNTIYF.

The CDR3 here is CATSDSGQGGGEKLFF. CDR3 DNA sequence: TGTGCCACCAGTGATTCCGGACAGGGAGGTGGTGAAAAACTGTTTTTT. This chain connects TRBV24-1 to TRBJ1-4, with 8 bases fitting TRBD1. Germline CDR1 reads KGHDR; CDR2 reads SFDVKD. This CDR3 contains 16 residues. V shed 2 bases and J 7 bases; nucleotides not matched to a gene: 8.

Only a few counts were recorded for this clonotype. V gene TRBV20-1 combines with J gene TRBJ1-4; no clear D gene. The V end was cut by 1 base, the J end by 4 bases, with 10 bases between. This CDR3 contains 14 residues. CDR1 is DFQATT and CDR2 is SNEGSKA in the germline V gene (reference sequence). CDR3 protein: CSARAWQDNEKLFF. The DNA of the CDR3 is TGCAGTGCTAGAGCGTGGCAGGATAATGAAAAACTGTTTTTT.

This chain links TRBV9 with TRBJ2-7; 8 bases line up with TRBD1. This CDR3 comprises 15 residues. CDR1 and CDR2 (germline): SGDLS, YYNGEE. J lost 2 bases, V lost 0 bases, and 4 bases had no gene match. The CDR3 DNA sequence: TGTGCCAGCAGCGTAGATCAGGGACAGGCCTACGAGCAGTACTTC. Its translation: CASSVDQGQAYEQYF.

This clonotype was detected only a few times. A much larger clonotype is one base distant, so this may be a read error. This sequence joins TRBV7-2 and TRBJ1-1; D is possibly TRBD1 (5 bases). V gave up 5 bases and J gave up 3 bases, with 10 bases separating them. The germline V gene encodes CDR1 SGHTA and CDR2 FQGNSA. This CDR3 is built from 13 residues. CDR3 bases: TGTGCCAGCAGCCCCAGGGTGGACACTGAAGCTTTCTTT. Protein: CASSPRVDTEAFF.

This clonotype was detected only a few times. Mismatch with germline at one junction end may stem from a read error. This chain joins TRBV11-1 and TRBJ2-7; possibly TRBD1 for D (5 bases). Germline loops: CDR1 SGHAT, CDR2 FQDESV (reference sequence). This CDR3 is built from 16 residues. CDR3 region: CASSQGVQPASEEQYF. CDR3 DNA: TGCGCCAGCAGCCAGGGCGTGCAACCCGCTAGTGAGGAGCAGTACTTC.

Notes on this clonotype: The germline gene is not matched at one end of the junction; a read error may be the cause. The chain has TRBV24-1 and TRBJ2-5; TRBD1 or TRBD2 may be the D gene (7 bases each). CDR1 is KGHDR, CDR2 SFDVKD, per germline. There are 16 residues in the CDR3. CDR3 protein: CGTSDLAGRGQETQYF. CDR3 nucleotides: TGTGGCACCAGTGATTTAGCGGGCAGGGGGCAAGAGACCCAGTACTTC.

On this clonotype itself: This may come from a read error, since a much larger clone is one base off. The rearrangement links TRBV15 to TRBJ2-7; D not certain. The germline gives CDR1 LNHNV, CDR2 YYDKDF (reference sequence). The CDR3 runs to 14 residues. The CDR3 loop is CATSRVSSSYKQYF. For the CDR3, the DNA is TGTGCCACCAGCAGAGTTAGTTCCTCCTACAAGCAGTACTTC.

The gene calls are TRBV7-6 and TRBJ1-3; TRBD1 aligns across 7 bases. Germline V gene sequence: CDR1 SGHVS, CDR2 FNYEAQ. The V gene end was trimmed by 5 bases and the J gene end by 3 bases; junction bases not matched to a gene: 10. The CDR3 runs 16 residues. CDR3 residues: CASSQRGGVGGNTIYF. The CDR3 coding sequence is TGTGCCAGCAGCCAAAGAGGGGGCGTCGGTGGAAACACCATATATTTT.

A word on this clonotype: A much bigger clone sits one base away, suggesting this may be a read error. The gene calls are TRBV7-8 and TRBJ2-7; no firm D call. From germline, CDR1 is SGHVS and CDR2 FQNEAQ. The CDR3 runs 13 residues. CDR3 sequence reads: CASADEPSYAQYF. Here the CDR3 DNA reads TGTGCCAGCGCTGATGAACCGTCCTACGCGCAGTACTTC.

The V gene is TRBV20-1, the J gene TRBJ1-2, with D possibly TRBD1 on 5 matching bases. V gave up 1 base and J gave up 8 bases, with 17 bases separating them. The germline CDR1 and CDR2 sequences are DFQATT and SNEGSKA (reference sequence). The CDR3 runs to 14 residues. The CDR3 region has the DNA TGCAGTGCTAGAGTTTCGGACGCACAGGAGGGCTACACCTTC. Amino acids: CSARVSDAQEGYTF.

J is TRBJ1-1 and V is TRBV7-8, with D uncertain. The CDR3 contains 15 residues. The germline V gene has CDR1 SGHVS and CDR2 FQNEAQ. The V gene lost 0 bases and the J gene lost 0 bases, with 8 bases spanning the gap. CDR3: CASSLASRMNTEAFF. The CDR3 DNA follows: TGTGCCAGCAGCTTAGCGTCCCGAATGAACACTGAAGCTTTCTTT.

The rearrangement links TRBV24-1 to TRBJ2-3, with D tentatively TRBD2 (6 bases). This CDR3 has 15 amino acids. Trimming removed 3 bases at V and 0 bases at J, with 9 bases between. Germline assignment: CDR1 KGHDR and CDR2 SFDVKD. The CDR3: CATSDRRGSTDTQYF. The CDR3 DNA is TGTGCCACCAGTGATCGTCGGGGGAGCACAGATACGCAGTATTTT.

V is TRBV10-3 and J is TRBJ1-2; 9 nucleotides match TRBD1. Losses at the gene ends were 4 bases for V and 6 bases for J; bases not matched to a gene: 6. This CDR3 has 14 amino acids. The germline V gene has CDR1 ENHRY and CDR2 SYGVKD. The CDR3 region has the DNA TGTGCCATCAGTGGATTGGGACAGGGAGATGGCTACACCTTC. It codes for CAISGLGQGDGYTF.

The J gene is TRBJ1-1, the V gene TRBV2; D may be TRBD1 (5 bases). The V and J ends lost 5 bases and 4 bases respectively, with 17 bases between them. The germline gives CDR1 SNHLY, CDR2 FYNNEI. The CDR3 has 15 residues. For the CDR3, the DNA is TGTGCCAGCAGTTACTCGACGGGAAGGGGCACTGAAGCTTTCTTT. Amino acid sequence: CASSYSTGRGTEAFF.

A note on this clonotype: The CDR3 does not close with the conserved phenylalanine or tryptophan, likely indicating a read error. The DNA is left out, because the CDR3 cannot be placed on it with certainty; the CDR3 is given as TCRdb lists it. The chain combines TRBV24-1 with TRBJ1-4. The germline V gene has CDR1 KGHDR and CDR2 SFDVKD. The CDR3 sequence runs 8 residues, both termini included. CDR3 sequence: CATSDPNY.

This clonotype was observed many times. The chain has TRBV15 and TRBJ2-5, with a weak D call TRBD1 (5 bases). The germline CDR1 and CDR2 sequences are LNHNV and YYDKDF (reference sequence). V was clipped by 0 bases and J by 5 bases, with 13 bases between them. The CDR3 has 15 residues. The CDR3 nucleotides are TGTGCCACCAGCAGAGATCAAAGTCAGGGCGAGACCCAGTACTTC. It is translated as CATSRDQSQGETQYF. Full variable domain (missing parts from reference TRBV15 and TRBJ2-5): DAMVIQNPRYQVTQFGKPVTLSCSQTLNHNVMYWYQQKSSQAPKLLFHYYDKDFNNEADTPDNFQSRRPNTSFCFLDIRSPGLGDTAMYLCATSRDQSQGETQYFGPGTRLLVL.

The rearrangement uses TRBV15 and TRBJ2-5; 9 positions agree with TRBD1. Germline V gives CDR1 LNHNV, CDR2 YYDKDF (reference sequence). The CDR3 spans 13 residues. The ends lost 8 bases at V and 0 bases at J; junction bases unmatched: 1. CDR3 in DNA: TGTGCCACCGGGACAGGGTACCAAGAGACCCAGTACTTC. The encoded protein is CATGTGYQETQYF. The variable domain in full, with the rest retrieved from reference TRBV15 and TRBJ2-5, is DAMVIQNPRYQVTQFGKPVTLSCSQTLNHNVMYWYQQKSSQAPKLLFHYYDKDFNNEADTPDNFQSRRPNTSFCFLDIRSPGLGDTAMYLCATGTGYQETQYFGPGTRLLVL.

This clonotype was picked up many times. The rearrangement joins TRBV7-2 to TRBJ2-2; D is uncertain. The CDR3 runs to 14 residues. Trimming stripped 1 base from V and 5 bases from J, with 8 bases between. Per germline, CDR1 SGHTA and CDR2 FQGNSA. CDR3 sequence reads: CASSLVRVTGELFF. CDR3 DNA: TGTGCCAGCAGCTTAGTTAGGGTGACCGGGGAGCTGTTTTTT.